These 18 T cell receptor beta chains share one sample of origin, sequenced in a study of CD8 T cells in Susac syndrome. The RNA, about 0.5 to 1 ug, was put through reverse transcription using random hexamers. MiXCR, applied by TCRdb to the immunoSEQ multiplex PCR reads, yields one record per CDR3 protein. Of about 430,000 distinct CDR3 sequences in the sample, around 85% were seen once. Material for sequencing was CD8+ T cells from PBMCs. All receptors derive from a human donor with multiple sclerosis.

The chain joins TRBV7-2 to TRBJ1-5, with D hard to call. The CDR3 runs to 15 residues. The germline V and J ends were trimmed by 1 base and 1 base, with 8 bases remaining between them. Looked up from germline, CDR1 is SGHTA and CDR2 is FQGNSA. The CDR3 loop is CASSLVVQSNQPQHF. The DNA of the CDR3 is TGTGCCAGCAGCTTAGTCGTGCAGAGCAATCAGCCCCAGCATTTT.

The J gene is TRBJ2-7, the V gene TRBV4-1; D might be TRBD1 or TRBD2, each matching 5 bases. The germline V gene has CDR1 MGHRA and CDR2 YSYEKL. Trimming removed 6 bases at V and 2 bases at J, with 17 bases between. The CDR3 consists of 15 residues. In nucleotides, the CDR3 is TGCGCCAGCAGAGAGGGGAAACAGGAGACCTACGAGCAGTACTTC. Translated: CASREGKQETYEQYF.

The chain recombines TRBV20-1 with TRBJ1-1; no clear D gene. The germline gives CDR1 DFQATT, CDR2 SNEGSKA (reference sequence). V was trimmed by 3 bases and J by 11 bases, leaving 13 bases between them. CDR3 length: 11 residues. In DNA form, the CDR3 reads TGCAGTGCTAGGTTGGAGTCTGGGGCTTTCTTT. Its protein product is CSARLESGAFF.

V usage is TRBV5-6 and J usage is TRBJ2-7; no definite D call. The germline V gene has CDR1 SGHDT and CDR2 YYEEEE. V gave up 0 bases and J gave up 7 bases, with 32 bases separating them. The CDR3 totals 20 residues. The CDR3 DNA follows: TGTGCCAGCAGCTTGGGCTCCGCCAGGATATTACCGGGCCCCATGGGGGAGCAGTACTTC. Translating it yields CASSLGSARILPGPMGEQYF.

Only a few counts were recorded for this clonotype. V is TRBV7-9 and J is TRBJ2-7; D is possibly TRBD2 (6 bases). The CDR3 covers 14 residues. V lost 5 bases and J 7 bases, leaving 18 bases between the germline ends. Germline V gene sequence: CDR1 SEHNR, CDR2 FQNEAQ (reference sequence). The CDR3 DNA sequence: TGTGCCAGCAGCCCGGTCCCGGGAGACAAAGAGCAGTACTTC. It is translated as CASSPVPGDKEQYF. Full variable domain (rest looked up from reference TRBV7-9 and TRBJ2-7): DTGVSQNPRHKITKRGQNVTFRCDPISEHNRLYWYRQTLGQGPEFLTYFQNEAQLEKSRLLSDRFSAERPKGSFSTLEIQRTEQGDSAMYLCASSPVPGDKEQYFGPGTRLTVT.

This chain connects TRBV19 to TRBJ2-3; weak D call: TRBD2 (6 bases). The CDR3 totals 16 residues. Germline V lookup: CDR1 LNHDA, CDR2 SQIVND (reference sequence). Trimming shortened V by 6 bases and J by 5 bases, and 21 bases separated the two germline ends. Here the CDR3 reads CASRPGTSAWEDTQYF. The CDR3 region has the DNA TGTGCCAGTAGGCCCGGGACTTCGGCCTGGGAAGATACGCAGTATTTT.

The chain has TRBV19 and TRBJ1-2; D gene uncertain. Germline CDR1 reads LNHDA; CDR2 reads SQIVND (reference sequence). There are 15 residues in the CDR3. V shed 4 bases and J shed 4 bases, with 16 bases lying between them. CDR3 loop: CASSTEPALGYGYTF. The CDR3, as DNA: TGTGCCAGTAGTACCGAACCAGCCTTAGGCTATGGCTACACCTTC.

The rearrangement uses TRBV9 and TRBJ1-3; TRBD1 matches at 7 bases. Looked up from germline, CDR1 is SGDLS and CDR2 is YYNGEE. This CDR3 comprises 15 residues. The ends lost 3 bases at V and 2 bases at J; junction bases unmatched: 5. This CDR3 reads CASSEGAGAGNTIYF. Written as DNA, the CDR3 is TGTGCCAGCAGCGAGGGGGCAGGGGCTGGAAACACCATATATTTT.

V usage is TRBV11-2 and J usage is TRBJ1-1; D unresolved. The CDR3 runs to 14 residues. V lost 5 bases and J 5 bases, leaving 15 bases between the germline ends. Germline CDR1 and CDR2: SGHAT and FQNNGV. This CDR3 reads CASSPWRMETEAFF. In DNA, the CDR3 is TGTGCCAGCAGCCCCTGGCGGATGGAGACTGAAGCTTTCTTT.

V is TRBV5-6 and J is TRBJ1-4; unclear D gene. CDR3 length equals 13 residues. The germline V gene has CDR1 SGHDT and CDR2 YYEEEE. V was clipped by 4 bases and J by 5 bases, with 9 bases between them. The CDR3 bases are TGTGCCAGCAGCCCGAGGGTCAATGAAAAACTGTTTTTT. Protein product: CASSPRVNEKLFF.

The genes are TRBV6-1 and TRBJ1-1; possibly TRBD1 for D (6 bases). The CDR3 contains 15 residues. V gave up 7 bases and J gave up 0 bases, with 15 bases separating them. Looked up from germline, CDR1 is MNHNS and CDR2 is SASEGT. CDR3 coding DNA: TGTGCCAGCACCCACAGGGTTGTGATGAACACTGAAGCTTTCTTT. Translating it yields CASTHRVVMNTEAFF.

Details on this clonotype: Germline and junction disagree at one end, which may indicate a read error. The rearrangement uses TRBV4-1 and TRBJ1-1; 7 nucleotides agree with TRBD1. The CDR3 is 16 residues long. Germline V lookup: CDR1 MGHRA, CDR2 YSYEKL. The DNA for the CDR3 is TGCGCCAGCAGTTTACACTGGGAGGGGGCAGTAACTGAAGCTTCCTTT. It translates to CASSLHWEGAVTEASF.

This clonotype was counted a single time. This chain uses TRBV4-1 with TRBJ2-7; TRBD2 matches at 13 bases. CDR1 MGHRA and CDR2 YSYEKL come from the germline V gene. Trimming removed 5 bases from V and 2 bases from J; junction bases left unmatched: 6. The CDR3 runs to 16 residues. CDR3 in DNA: TGCGCCAGCAGCGGACTAGCGGGAGTTGGGACCTACGAGCAGTACTTC. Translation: CASSGLAGVGTYEQYF.

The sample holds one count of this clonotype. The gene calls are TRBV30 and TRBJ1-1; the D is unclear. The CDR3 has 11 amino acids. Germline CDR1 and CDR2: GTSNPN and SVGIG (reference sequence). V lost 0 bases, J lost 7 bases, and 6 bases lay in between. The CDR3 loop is CAWSVTFEAFF. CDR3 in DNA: TGTGCCTGGAGTGTCACGTTTGAAGCTTTCTTT.

The CDR3 nucleotides read TGCAGCGTGGGACAGGGAATTATTAAACTGAGCACAGATACGCAGTATTTT. Translation gives CSVGQGIIKLSTDTQYF. The V gene is TRBV29-1, the J gene TRBJ2-3; 9 bases map to TRBD1. Germline assignment: CDR1 SQVTM and CDR2 ANQGSEA. The CDR3 has 17 residues. The ends lost 6 bases at V and 0 bases at J; junction bases unmatched: 13.

CDR3 loop: CASSDGTSFNYGYTF. CDR3 coding DNA: TGTGCCAGCAGCGACGGGACAAGCTTTAACTATGGCTACACCTTC. The J gene is TRBJ1-2, the V gene TRBV7-9, with a possible D match to TRBD1 (6 bases). CDR1 SEHNR and CDR2 FQNEAQ come from the germline V gene (reference sequence). The CDR3 totals 15 residues. The V gene lost 5 bases and the J gene lost 1 base, with 14 bases spanning the gap.

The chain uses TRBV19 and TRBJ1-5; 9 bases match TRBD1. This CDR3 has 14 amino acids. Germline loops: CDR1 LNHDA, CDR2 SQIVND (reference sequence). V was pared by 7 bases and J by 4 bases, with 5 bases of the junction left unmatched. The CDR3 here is CASMGQGKNQPQHF. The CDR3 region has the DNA TGTGCCAGTATGGGACAGGGAAAGAATCAGCCCCAGCATTTT.

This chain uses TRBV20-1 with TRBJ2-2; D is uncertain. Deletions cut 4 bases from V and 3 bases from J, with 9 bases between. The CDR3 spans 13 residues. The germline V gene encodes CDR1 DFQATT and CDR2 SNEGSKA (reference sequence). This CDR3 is CSANHQDTGELFF. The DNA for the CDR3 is TGCAGTGCTAACCACCAGGACACCGGGGAGCTGTTTTTT.